Listed here are 3 T cell receptor beta chains from one sample, sequenced in a study of blood T cell repertoires in COVID-19. Sequenced by immunoSEQ multiplex PCR; TCRdb stores in-frame clones only, minus some. The repertoire has 200,000 to 250,000 clones, 70% to 90% of them found once; the top ten carry around 15%. The source material was PBMCs or T cells enriched from blood (not recorded which). The origin of the receptors is a woman in her forties or fifties with acute COVID-19.

Details on this clone: The sample contains more than one DNA sequence encoding this CDR3. The chain joins TRBV5-1 to TRBJ2-5; 10 positions match TRBD2. The V segment lost 0 bases and the J segment 5 bases; nucleotides outside the gene matches: 4. The CDR3 sequence is 15 residues long. Per germline, CDR1 SGHRS and CDR2 YFSETQ. This chain's CDR3 is CASSLGAGGPETQYF. The CDR3 DNA follows: TGCGCCAGCAGCTTGGGAGCGGGAGGGCCGGAGACCCAGTACTTC.

The rearrangement uses TRBV6-6 and TRBJ1-4; 8 bases are a match to TRBD1. Germline trimming cut 6 bases from V and 7 bases from J; bases unmatched to any gene: 10. The CDR3 contains 15 residues. The germline gives CDR1 MNHNY, CDR2 SVGAGI (reference sequence). The CDR3 reads CASSDGQGLGEKLFF. The CDR3 coding sequence is TGTGCCAGCAGCGACGGACAGGGACTTGGTGAAAAACTGTTTTTT.

The chain recombines TRBV7-9 with TRBJ2-5, with 8 bases matching TRBD2. CDR1 is SEHNR and CDR2 is FQNEAQ in the germline V gene (reference sequence). The CDR3 is 14 amino acids. J lost 5 bases, V lost 5 bases, and 7 bases had no gene match. The DNA for the CDR3 is TGTGCCAGCAGCGTCAGCGGGAGACGGGAGACCCAGTACTTC. Its translation: CASSVSGRRETQYF.